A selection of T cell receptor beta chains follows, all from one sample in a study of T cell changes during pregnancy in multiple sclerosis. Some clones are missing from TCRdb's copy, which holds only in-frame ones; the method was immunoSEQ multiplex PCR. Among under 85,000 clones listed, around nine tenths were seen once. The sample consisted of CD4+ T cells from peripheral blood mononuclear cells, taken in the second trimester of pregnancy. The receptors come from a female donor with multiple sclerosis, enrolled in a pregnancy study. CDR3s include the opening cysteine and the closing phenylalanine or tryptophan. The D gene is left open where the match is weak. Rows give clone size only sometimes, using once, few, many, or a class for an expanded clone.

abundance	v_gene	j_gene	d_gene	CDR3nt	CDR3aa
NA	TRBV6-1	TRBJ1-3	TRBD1	TGTGCCAGCAGCGGACAGGGTGAAGGAAACACCATATATTTT	CASSGQGEGNTIYF
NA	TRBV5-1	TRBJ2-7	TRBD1	TGCGCCAGCAGCTTGGCCTTGGGGACAGGGGATGACGAGCAGTACTTC	CASSLALGTGDDEQYF
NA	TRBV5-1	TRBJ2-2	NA	TGCGCCAGCAGGTTCAGACAGGACACCGCGAACACCGGGGAGCTGTTTTTT	CASRFRQDTANTGELFF
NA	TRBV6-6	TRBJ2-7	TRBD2	TGTGCCAGCACCCAATCTAGCGGGGGGGCCCACGAGCAGTACTTC	CASTQSSGGAHEQYF
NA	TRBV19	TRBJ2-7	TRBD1	TGTGCCAGTAGTCCGGGACAGGGTGGGGTCCGAGTCGGTGAGCAGTACTTC	CASSPGQGGVRVGEQYF
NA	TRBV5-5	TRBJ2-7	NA	TGTGCCAGCAGCTCCGGCCCGGACAGCTACTACGAGCAGTACTTC	CASSSGPDSYYEQYF
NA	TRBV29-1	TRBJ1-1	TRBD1	TGCAGCGTTGAAGGAGGGGACAGGACTGAAGCTTTCTTT	CSVEGGDRTEAFF
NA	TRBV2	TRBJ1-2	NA	TGTGCCAGCAGTGTGGCCAGGGGTGCCGCTGGCTACACCTTC	CASSVARGAAGYTF
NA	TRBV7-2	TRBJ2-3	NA	TGTGCCAGCAGCTTGAGACTGGATACGCAGTATTTT	CASSLRLDTQYF
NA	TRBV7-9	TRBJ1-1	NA	TGTGCCAGCAGCTCAGCCCTGAGTGGGAACACTGAAGCTTTCTTT	CASSSALSGNTEAFF
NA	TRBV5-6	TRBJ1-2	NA	TGTGCCAGCAGCCCTGGGCTCCAAGGCTACACCTTC	CASSPGLQGYTF
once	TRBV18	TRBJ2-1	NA	TGTGCCAGCTCACCTGGACTTTACAATGAGCAGTTCTTC	CASSPGLYNEQFF
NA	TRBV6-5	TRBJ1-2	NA	TGTGCCAGCAGGTCGGAGGGCACTAGGGGCTACACCTTC	CASRSEGTRGYTF
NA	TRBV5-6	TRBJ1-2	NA	TGTGCCAGCAGCTTGCCTTTACAAACAGTCAACTATGGCTACACCTTC	CASSLPLQTVNYGYTF
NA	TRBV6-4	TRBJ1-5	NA	TGTGCCAGCAGTCTCAGACAGAGTGGCAATCAGCCCCAGCATTTT	CASSLRQSGNQPQHF
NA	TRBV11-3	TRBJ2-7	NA	TGTGCCAGCAGCTTACAAGCACCCTCCTACGAGCAGTACTTC	CASSLQAPSYEQYF
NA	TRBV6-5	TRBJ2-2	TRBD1	TGTGCCAGCAGTTACCAGGGGGCGCCGGACACCGGGGAGCTGTTTTTT	CASSYQGAPDTGELFF
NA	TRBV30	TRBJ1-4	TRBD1	TGTGCCTGGAGTCGGGGGGACAGGTTCGTTGAAAAACTGTTTTTT	CAWSRGDRFVEKLFF
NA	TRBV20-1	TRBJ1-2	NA	TGCAGTACAGGGAATACATATGGCTACACCTTC	CSTGNTYGYTF
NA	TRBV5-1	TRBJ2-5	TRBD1	TGCGCCAGCAGGCCCGACAGGGGGTCGCAAGAGACCCAGTACTTC	CASRPDRGSQETQYF
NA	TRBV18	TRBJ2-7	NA	TGTGCCAGCTCACTGGAGAGGGACGAGCAGTACTTC	CASSLERDEQYF
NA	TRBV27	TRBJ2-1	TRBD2	TGTGCCAGCAGTTTACCCCCAGCTAGCGGGAGGGCCAATGAGCAGTTCTTC	CASSLPPASGRANEQFF
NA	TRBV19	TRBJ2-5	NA	TGTGCCAGTAGTAGGAGTATCCAAGAGACCCAGTACTTC	CASSRSIQETQYF
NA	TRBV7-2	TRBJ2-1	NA	TGTGCCAGCAGCCTAAGCCGGGGCTCCTACAATGAGCAGTTCTTC	CASSLSRGSYNEQFF
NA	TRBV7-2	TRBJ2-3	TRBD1	TGTGCCAGCAGCTTACAGTGGGGACAGGGATACACAGATACGCAGTATTTT	CASSLQWGQGYTDTQYF
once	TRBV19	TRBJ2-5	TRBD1	TGTGCCAGTAGAGCGACAGGGAGTCTAGAGACCCAGTACTTC	CASRATGSLETQYF
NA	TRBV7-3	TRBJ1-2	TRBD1	TGTGCCAGCAGCCCGACAGGGGGCGCCAACTATGGCTACACCTTC	CASSPTGGANYGYTF
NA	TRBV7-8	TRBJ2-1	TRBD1	TGTGCCAGCAGCCCTAGGGGGACAGGGAGCAATGAGCAGTTCTTC	CASSPRGTGSNEQFF
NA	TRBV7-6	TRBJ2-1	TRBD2	TGTGCCAGCAGCTCCCCATTTAGCGGGAGGGCCAGGAATGAGCAGTTCTTC	CASSSPFSGRARNEQFF
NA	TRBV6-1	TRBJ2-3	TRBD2	TGTGCCAGCAGTGTAGCTTGGAGCGGGAGTACGGACACAGATACGCAGTATTTT	CASSVAWSGSTDTDTQYF
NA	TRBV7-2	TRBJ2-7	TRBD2	TGTGCCAGCAGCTTAGTCGGTAGCGGGGGACTCTCCTACGAGCAGTACTTC	CASSLVGSGGLSYEQYF
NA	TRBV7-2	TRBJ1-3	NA	TGTGCCAGTCGAGGTGGGGCGAACACCATATATTTT	CASRGGANTIYF
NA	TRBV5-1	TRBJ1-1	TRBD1	TGCGCCAGCAGCAATCGGACAGGGCGAGCCACTGAAGCTTTCTTT	CASSNRTGRATEAFF
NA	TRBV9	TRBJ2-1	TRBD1	TGTGCCAGCAGCGTAGGAGGTTTAGGGGGCGAGTACAATGAGCAGTTCTTC	CASSVGGLGGEYNEQFF
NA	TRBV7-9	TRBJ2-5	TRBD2	TGTGCCAGCAGCTTAGCGTTGGCCGGGACTAGCCCAGAAGAGACCCAGTACTTC	CASSLALAGTSPEETQYF
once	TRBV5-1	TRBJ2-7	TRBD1	TGCGCCAGCAGCTTGGGCGGGACAGGGGCTCGCGAGCAGTACTTC	CASSLGGTGAREQYF
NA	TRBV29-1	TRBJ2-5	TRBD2	TGCAGCGCTATGGGACTAGCGGGGGCAGAGACCCAGTACTTC	CSAMGLAGAETQYF
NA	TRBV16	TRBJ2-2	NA	TGTGCCAGCAGCCAACAGTACACCGGGGAGCTGTTTTTT	CASSQQYTGELFF
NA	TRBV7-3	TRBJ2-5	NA	TGTGCCAGCAGCCGGAACGGGCAAGAGACCCAGTACTTC	CASSRNGQETQYF
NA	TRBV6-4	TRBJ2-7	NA	TGTGCCAGCAGTGACCCGGACAGCCGCAACTACGAGCAGTACTTC	CASSDPDSRNYEQYF
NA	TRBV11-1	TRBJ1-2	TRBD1	TGTGCCAGCAGATTACCGGACAGGGGGCTTGGCTACACCTTC	CASRLPDRGLGYTF
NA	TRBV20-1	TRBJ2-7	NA	TGCAGTGCAGAGAATTCCTACGAGCAGTACTTC	CSAENSYEQYF
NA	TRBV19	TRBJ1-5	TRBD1	TGTGCCAGTAACCCGGGACAGGGGGAGTTTCAGCCCCAGCATTTT	CASNPGQGEFQPQHF
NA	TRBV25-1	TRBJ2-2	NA	TGTGCCAGCAGTCGACCCAAAGGGCGGGCGACCACCGGGGAGCTGTTTTTT	CASSRPKGRATTGELFF
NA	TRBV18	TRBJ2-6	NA	TGTGCCAGCTCACCGGGCGACAGGTCGGTTGGGGCCAACGTCCTGACTTTC	CASSPGDRSVGANVLTF